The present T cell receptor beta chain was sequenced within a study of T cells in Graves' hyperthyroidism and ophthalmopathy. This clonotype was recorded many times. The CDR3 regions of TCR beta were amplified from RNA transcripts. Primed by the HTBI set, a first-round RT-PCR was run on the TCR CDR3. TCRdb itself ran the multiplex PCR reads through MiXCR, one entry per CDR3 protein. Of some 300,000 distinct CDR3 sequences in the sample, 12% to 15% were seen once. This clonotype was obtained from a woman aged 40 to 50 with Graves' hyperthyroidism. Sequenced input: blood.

CDR3: CASKGLSTSSGNTIYF. As DNA, the CDR3 is TGTGCCAGCAAGGGCCTTAGTACGAGCTCTGGAAACACCATATATTTT. The rearrangement joins TRBV2 to TRBJ1-3; D ambiguous. Trimming shortened V by 7 bases and J by 0 bases, and 16 bases separated the two germline ends. Germline V CDR1 and CDR2: SNHLY, FYNNEI. The CDR3 spans 16 residues.